These 7 T cell receptor beta chains originate from one sample sequenced in a study of long-term antiretroviral therapy in people with HIV. At survey level, the immunoSEQ assay was run in its v3.0 version. The assay was immunoSEQ multiplex PCR, and TCRdb's table has in-frame clones only and misses some. Of 42,000 or so clones in the sample, approximately 85% were seen once. Sequencing was performed on unsorted PBMCs, taken 3.1 years after starting antiretroviral therapy. The receptors originated from a woman in her 50s with HIV.

The V and J genes are TRBV6-4 and TRBJ2-3; 9 bases are a match to TRBD2. The CDR3 covers 15 residues. CDR1 is MRHNA and CDR2 is SNTAGT in the germline V gene. The junction had 2 bases not matched to a gene; V was cut back by 1 base and J by 3 bases. The DNA of the CDR3 is TGTGCCAGCAGTGACTTTAGCGGGGGAACAGATACGCAGTATTTT. Its protein is CASSDFSGGTDTQYF.

The chain couples TRBV12-5 to TRBJ1-2; D gene unclear. Trimming shortened V by 2 bases and J by 2 bases, and 6 bases separated the two germline ends. The germline gives CDR1 LGHNT, CDR2 FRNRAP. This CDR3 has 13 amino acids. The DNA of the CDR3 is TGTGCTAGTGGTTTGACGGGGAACTATGGCTACACCTTC. Amino acids: CASGLTGNYGYTF.

V usage is TRBV6-5 and J usage is TRBJ2-7, with TRBD2 as a possible D gene (6 bases). Germline CDR1 MNHEY, CDR2 SVGAGI. There are 13 residues in the CDR3. V was clipped by 6 bases and J by 2 bases, with 11 bases between them. CDR3 nucleotide sequence: TGTGCCAGCAGACCTCCGGGGGCCTACGAGCAGTACTTC. Residues: CASRPPGAYEQYF.

This clone was counted a single time. The J gene is TRBJ2-5, the V gene TRBV5-1; 11 bases line up with TRBD1. The CDR3 is 15 amino acids. CDR1 is SGHRS, CDR2 YFSETQ, per germline. The V gene end was trimmed by 0 bases and the J gene end by 3 bases; junction bases not matched to a gene: 1. CDR3 bases: TGCGCCAGCAGCTTGGGGGACAGGGGGAAAGAGACCCAGTACTTC. Translating it yields CASSLGDRGKETQYF. Together with reference TRBV5-1 and TRBJ2-5, the CDR3 gives the full variable domain: KAGVTQTPRYLIKTRGQQVTLSCSPISGHRSVSWYQQTPGQGLQFLFEYFSETQRNKGNFPGRFSGRQFSNSRSEMNVSTLELGDSALYLCASSLGDRGKETQYFGPGTRLLVL.

The J gene is TRBJ1-2, the V gene TRBV6-6; D gene ambiguous. V shed 2 bases and J shed 7 bases, with 11 bases lying between them. This CDR3 contains 13 residues. Germline CDR1 reads MNHNY; CDR2 reads SVGAGI (reference sequence). The DNA for the CDR3 is TGTGCCAGCAGTTACGAGAGGGTCTCTGGCTACACCTTC. Its protein is CASSYERVSGYTF.

This chain links TRBV18 with TRBJ1-3; 7 bases align to TRBD1. The trim removed 2 bases at V and 1 base at J, leaving 8 bases unmatched. There are 17 residues in the CDR3. The V gene's germline CDR1 is KGHSH and CDR2 LQKENI. The CDR3 nucleotides read TGTGCCAGCTCACCATTTCCAGGGGGGGAGTCTGGAAACACCATATATTTT. Translating it yields CASSPFPGGESGNTIYF. The full variable domain, rest sourced from reference TRBV18 and TRBJ1-3, is NAGVMQNPRHLVRRRGQEARLRCSPMKGHSHVYWYRQLPEEGLKFMVYLQKENIIDESGMPKERFSAEFPKEGPSILRIQQVVRGDSAAYFCASSPFPGGESGNTIYFGEGSWLTVV.

This CDR3 reads CASSLGLAPTGGETQYF. CDR3 DNA: TGTGCCAGCAGCTTAGGGCTAGCCCCTACGGGGGGGGAGACCCAGTACTTC. The chain joins TRBV7-2 to TRBJ2-5; 8 positions match TRBD2. The V gene end was trimmed by 1 base and the J gene end by 5 bases; junction bases not matched to a gene: 12. Per germline, CDR1 SGHTA and CDR2 FQGNSA. This CDR3 has 17 amino acids.